The 23 T cell receptor beta chains below come from one sample, sequenced in a study of post-analysis software for immune sequencing data (dated by TCRdb to the mid-2010s). These receptors have no known antigen. Points the paper makes about the study in general: Significantly higher frequencies in patients than in controls were found for roughly 5 TRBV segments, including TRBV5-6, TRBV5-1 and TRBV20-1.

Library method: PCR. Reads for this sample came from an Illumina HiSeq 2500. Unique molecular identifiers were incorporated into TCR beta cDNA libraries to reduce PCR and sequencing biases. TCRdb reworked the public reads: Q25 trimming with fastp, MiXCR clone assembly, productive beta chains retained. Rows with a matching CDR3 protein are joined into one entry that keeps the most common DNA and genes. The sample table records approximately 690,000 distinct CDR3 sequences; roughly three fifths of these occur just once. The ten largest clones capture about 11% of the sample. The sample consisted of blood. The receptors were sampled from a girl aged 2 to 10 with multiple sclerosis.

This clonotype was detected only a few times. The J gene is TRBJ2-7, the V gene TRBV6-2 or TRBV6-3; 11 bases match TRBD1. CDR1 MNHEY and CDR2 SVGEGT come from the germline V gene. The CDR3 totals 15 residues. J gave up 4 bases and V 6 bases, and 8 bases lay outside the gene matches. The CDR3 DNA is TGTGCCAGCAGACCCGGACAGGGGGCAAAGTACGAGCAGTACTTC. Translating it yields CASRPGQGAKYEQYF.

This clonotype appeared a few times. The genes are TRBV9 and TRBJ2-6; D uncertain. Trimming removed 0 bases from V and 4 bases from J, with 8 bases in between. There are 15 residues in the CDR3. Germline V lookup: CDR1 SGDLS, CDR2 YYNGEE. Written as DNA, the CDR3 is TGTGCCAGCAGCGTAGGGAGTACCGGGGCCAACGTCCTGACTTTC. Translating it yields CASSVGSTGANVLTF.

The rearrangement uses TRBV14 and TRBJ2-5, with 9 bases fitting TRBD1. The germline gives CDR1 SGHDN, CDR2 FVKESK. V trimming: 1 base; J trimming: 4 bases; junction bases outside the gene matches: 7. This CDR3 is built from 16 residues. This CDR3 reads CASSQVWTGERETQYF. DNA of the CDR3: TGTGCCAGCAGCCAAGTCTGGACAGGGGAACGAGAGACCCAGTACTTC.

The gene calls are TRBV29-1 and TRBJ1-1; 8 nucleotides line up with TRBD1. The CDR3 consists of 12 residues. CDR1 SQVTM and CDR2 ANQGSEA come from the germline V gene. V was pared by 8 bases and J by 3 bases, with 5 bases of the junction left unmatched. The CDR3 protein is CSLGTGDTEAFF. CDR3 DNA: TGCAGCCTGGGGACAGGTGACACTGAAGCTTTCTTT.

This chain links TRBV20-1 with TRBJ2-7; TRBD1 matches 9 bases. The J segment lost 6 bases and the V segment lost 0 bases, leaving 6 bases of the junction unmatched. The CDR3 is made up of 14 amino acids. Germline-derived CDR1 and CDR2 are DFQATT and SNEGSKA (reference sequence). CDR3 in amino acids: CSAREQGALGEQYF. The CDR3, as DNA: TGCAGTGCTAGAGAACAGGGGGCTCTCGGCGAGCAGTACTTC.

J is TRBJ2-4 and V is TRBV10-3; 7 bases are a match to TRBD2. With 10 bases clipped from V and 1 base from J, the junction kept 7 bases outside the gene matches. The CDR3 loop spans 14 amino acids. Germline-derived CDR1 and CDR2 are ENHRY and SYGVKD. The CDR3 sequence: CATNSGKAKNIQYF. The CDR3 nucleotides are TGTGCCACAAACAGCGGGAAGGCCAAAAACATTCAGTACTTC.

The rearrangement uses TRBV4-3 and TRBJ2-5; possible D gene TRBD2, 6 bases. This CDR3 contains 13 residues. The V and J ends lost 6 bases and 5 bases respectively, with 13 bases between them. The germline CDR1 and CDR2 sequences are LGHNA and YSLEER. This CDR3 is CASSTGSVETQYF. The CDR3 DNA follows: TGCGCCAGCAGTACCGGGAGCGTCGAGACCCAGTACTTC.

There are a few counts of this clonotype. This chain joins TRBV7-9 and TRBJ2-7, with D unclear. V lost 2 bases and J lost 1, with 9 bases in between. CDR1 SEHNR and CDR2 FQNEAQ come from the germline V gene (reference sequence). CDR3 length equals 14 residues. CDR3 loop: CASSLLLRSYEQYF. The CDR3 DNA reads as TGTGCCAGCAGCTTATTACTCCGATCCTACGAGCAGTACTTC. The full variable domain, rest sourced from reference TRBV7-9 and TRBJ2-7, is DTGVSQNPRHKITKRGQNVTFRCDPISEHNRLYWYRQTLGQGPEFLTYFQNEAQLEKSRLLSDRFSAERPKGSFSTLEIQRTEQGDSAMYLCASSLLLRSYEQYFGPGTRLTVT.

The chain carries TRBV7-2 and TRBJ2-2; perhaps TRBD2 as D (5 bases). This CDR3 is built from 18 residues. CDR1 SGHTA and CDR2 FQGNSA come from the germline V gene. V lost 2 bases and J lost 0, with 16 bases in between. Here the CDR3 reads CASSLLAVGGSNTGELFF. DNA for the CDR3: TGTGCCAGCAGCTTACTGGCGGTTGGCGGGTCGAACACCGGGGAGCTGTTTTTT.

The gene calls are TRBV29-1 and TRBJ2-1; tentatively, D is TRBD1 or TRBD2 (6 bases each). The germline V and J ends were trimmed by 7 bases and 9 bases, with 22 bases remaining between them. Germline lookup yields CDR1 SQVTM and CDR2 ANQGSEA. This CDR3 has 14 amino acids. The CDR3 bases are TGCAGCGCGGCCAGGGGAGGAATGCCCAGTGAGCAGTTCTTC. Translation: CSAARGGMPSEQFF.

V usage is TRBV9 and J usage is TRBJ2-5; 14 bases agree with TRBD2. Germline-derived CDR1 and CDR2 are SGDLS and YYNGEE. V lost 3 bases to trimming and J lost 5 bases; unmatched junction nucleotides: 3. The CDR3 totals 15 residues. CDR3 nucleotide sequence: TGTGCCAGCAGCGCGGGGACTAGCGGGAGCGAGACCCAGTACTTC. It is translated as CASSAGTSGSETQYF.

About this clonotype: At one boundary the junction diverges from the germline segment, which might be a read error. J is TRBJ1-2 and V is TRBV12-3 or TRBV12-4; the D is unclear. This CDR3 has 13 residues. The CDR3: CTSSFQAVGGYTF. In nucleotides, the CDR3 is TGTACCAGCAGTTTTCAGGCCGTGGGGGGCTACACCTTC.

The chain recombines TRBV14 with TRBJ2-5; D is unclear. The germline V gene has CDR1 SGHDN and CDR2 FVKESK. This CDR3 comprises 15 residues. The germline V and J ends were trimmed by 1 base and 0 bases, with 9 bases remaining between them. CDR3 amino acids: CASSQAGSYQETQYF. The CDR3 region has the DNA TGTGCCAGCAGCCAAGCGGGTTCCTACCAAGAGACCCAGTACTTC.

This chain's CDR3 is CSDGQLHEQFF. The DNA of the CDR3 is TGCAGTGACGGACAGTTACATGAGCAGTTCTTC. V usage is TRBV20-1 and J usage is TRBJ2-1, with D possibly being TRBD1 (6 bases). V gave up 7 bases and J gave up 8 bases, with 12 bases separating them. This CDR3 comprises 11 residues. CDR1 is DFQATT, CDR2 SNEGSKA, per germline (reference sequence).

This clonotype was picked up a small number of times. This sequence joins TRBV7-2 and TRBJ2-3, with D tentatively TRBD1 (5 bases). The CDR3 covers 15 residues. The germline CDR1 and CDR2 sequences are SGHTA and FQGNSA. The V gene lost 5 bases and the J gene lost 3 bases, with 15 bases spanning the gap. CDR3 nucleotide sequence: TGTGCCAGCAGCCCCAGCAGGGCTAGGACAGATACGCAGTATTTT. Protein sequence: CASSPSRARTDTQYF.

The sample holds many counts of this clonotype. The V and J genes are TRBV12-3 or TRBV12-4 and TRBJ2-7; possibly TRBD2 for D (5 bases). CDR3 length: 13 residues. The V and J ends lost 8 bases and 0 bases respectively, with 11 bases between them. CDR3 nucleotide sequence: TGTGCCAGCTCCCCGGACTCCTCCTACGAGCAGTACTTC. Amino acid sequence: CASSPDSSYEQYF.

This chain connects TRBV29-1 to TRBJ2-1, with D possibly matching TRBD2 (5 bases). Germline V gene data show CDR1 as SQVTM and CDR2 as ANQGSEA. This CDR3 contains 12 residues. The germline V and J ends were trimmed by 8 bases and 4 bases, with 12 bases remaining between them. The CDR3 DNA reads as TGCAGCTTCGAACCGGGGTACAATGAGCAGTTCTTC. Its translation is CSFEPGYNEQFF.

This clonotype has only a few counts. The CDR3 DNA reads as TGTGCCATCAGTGCCGGGACTAGCACGACAGATACGCAGTATTTT. Translated, it gives CAISAGTSTTDTQYF. The chain links TRBV10-3 to TRBJ2-3; TRBD2 aligns across 9 bases. J gave up 3 bases and V 4 bases, and 5 bases lay outside the gene matches. CDR3 length: 15 amino acids. CDR1 and CDR2 from the germline V gene are ENHRY and SYGVKD.

The table lists this clonotype with a few counts. The V and J genes are TRBV29-1 and TRBJ2-1, with D perhaps TRBD2 (6 bases). This CDR3 spans 14 amino acids. V was trimmed by 4 bases and J by 5 bases, leaving 15 bases between them. In germline, CDR1 is SQVTM, CDR2 ANQGSEA. The CDR3 sequence is CSVVGGSVHNEQFF. DNA for the CDR3: TGCAGCGTTGTCGGGGGTTCCGTACACAATGAGCAGTTCTTC.

The chain links TRBV4-1 to TRBJ2-1; no definite D call. V was cut by 0 bases and J by 5 bases, with 8 bases left in between. CDR3 length: 14 amino acids. Germline loops: CDR1 MGHRA, CDR2 YSYEKL. The CDR3: CASSQETVHNEQFF. CDR3 sequence (DNA): TGCGCCAGCAGCCAAGAAACGGTACACAATGAGCAGTTCTTC.

CDR3 nucleotides: TGCAGCGTTGAATACTCGGGACTAAAAGGGAATGAGCAGTTCTTC. Its protein product is CSVEYSGLKGNEQFF. V gene TRBV29-1 combines with J gene TRBJ2-1; 7 bases match TRBD2. The CDR3 has 15 amino acids. Germline values: CDR1 SQVTM, CDR2 ANQGSEA. The V and J ends lost 2 bases and 7 bases, in that order; junction bases with no gene match: 11.

The rearrangement joins TRBV12-3 or TRBV12-4 to TRBJ2-1; D is ambiguous. CDR3 length: 16 residues. V dropped 0 bases and J dropped 2 bases, with 11 bases sitting between them. CDR3 region: CASSLARPLPYNEQFF. In DNA, the CDR3 is TGTGCCAGCAGTTTAGCGCGGCCTTTGCCCTACAATGAGCAGTTCTTC.

The chain has TRBV12-3 or TRBV12-4 and TRBJ2-3; weak D call: TRBD2 (6 bases). Trimming pared 3 bases from V and 4 bases from J, leaving 11 bases between. This CDR3 has 14 residues. The CDR3 loop reads CASSFDGGADTQYF. The CDR3 region has the DNA TGTGCCAGCAGTTTTGACGGAGGGGCAGATACGCAGTATTTT.